This T cell receptor beta chain was retrieved from a study of T cell repertoires in cytomegalovirus infection. Study context: The authors relied on CMV epitopes, both recently identified HLA-C-restricted and well-studied HLA-B-restricted. Public TCR beta signatures were indicative of both CMV infection and a matching HLA type.

With respect to this clonotype: What it recognizes is unknown.

General study points: Dominating the ex vivo response were HLA-C-restricted CMV-specific TCR beta clonotypes.

The length of the CDR3 is 13 residues. Germline trimming cut 9 bases from V and 4 bases from J; bases unmatched to any gene: 3. TCRdb analysed the reads with MiXCR anew, one entry per CDR3 protein. The table lists roughly 90,000 distinct CDR3 sequences, approximately 30% of them singletons. This chain joins TRBV12-3 or TRBV12-4 and TRBJ2-2; 9 nucleotides agree with TRBD1. The specimen comprised CD8+ T cells from cultured PBMCs, sampled from culture after CMV antigen stimulation. The sequence was collected from a human donor in good health (CMV status not recorded). Some clones in this sample may be carry-over from other donors' samples. The CDR3 sequence is CASDRGVTGELFF. DNA of the CDR3: TGTGCCAGTGACAGGGGGGTCACCGGGGAGCTGTTTTTT.